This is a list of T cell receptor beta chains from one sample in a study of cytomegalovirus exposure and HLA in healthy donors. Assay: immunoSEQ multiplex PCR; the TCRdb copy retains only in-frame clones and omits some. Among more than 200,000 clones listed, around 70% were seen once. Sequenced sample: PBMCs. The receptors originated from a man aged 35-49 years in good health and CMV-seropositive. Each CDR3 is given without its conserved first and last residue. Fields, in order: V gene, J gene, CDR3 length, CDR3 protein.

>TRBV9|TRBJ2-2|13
ASSGPDRAVRELF
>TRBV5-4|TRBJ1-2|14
ASSLARTGDNYGYT
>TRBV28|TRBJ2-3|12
ASSWGSGGDTQY
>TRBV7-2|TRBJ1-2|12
ASSISGQVYGYT
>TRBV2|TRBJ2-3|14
ASRPTDRGSTDTQY
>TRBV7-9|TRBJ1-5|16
ASTPGGQGFYSNQPQH
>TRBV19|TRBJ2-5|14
ASSRADSGVQETQY
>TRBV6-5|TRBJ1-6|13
ASSYEQGGNSPLH
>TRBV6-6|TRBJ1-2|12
ASSQPEANYGYT
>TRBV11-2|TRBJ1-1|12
ASSRTGMNTEAF
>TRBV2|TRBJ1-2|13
ASTGGTVRNYGYT
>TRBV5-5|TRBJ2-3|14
ASSLPLAPDTDTQY
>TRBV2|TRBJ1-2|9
ARTRGAGYT
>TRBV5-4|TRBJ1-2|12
ASSLGGQSYGYT
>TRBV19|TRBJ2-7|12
ASSIRGLSYEQY
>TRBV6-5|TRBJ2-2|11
ASKYLSTRELF
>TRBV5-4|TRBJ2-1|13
ASSHPSTGYNEQF
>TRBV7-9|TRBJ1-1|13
ASSFERQGNTEAF
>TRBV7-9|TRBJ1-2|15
ASSPWGVAGQYYGYT
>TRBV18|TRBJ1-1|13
ASSPRGQANTEAF
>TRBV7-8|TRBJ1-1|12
ASSSDRGLTEAF
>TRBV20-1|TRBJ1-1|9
SSTGYGEAF
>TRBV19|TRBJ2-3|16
ASSPGQGNIWWTDTQY
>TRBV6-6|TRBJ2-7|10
ASGGVRHEQY
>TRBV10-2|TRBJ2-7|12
ASSGQGAGYEQY
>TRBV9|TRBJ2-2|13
ASRAGGTNTGELF
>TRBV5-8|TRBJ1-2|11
ASSLAWRDGYT
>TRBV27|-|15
ASSLSFWAGRSYEQY
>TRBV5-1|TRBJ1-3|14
ASSTTGGRSGNTIY
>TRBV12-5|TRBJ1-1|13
ASGLGDSPNTEAF
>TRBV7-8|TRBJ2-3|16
ASSFRFVRGGVTDTQY
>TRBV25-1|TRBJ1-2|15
ASSANNARGLGYGYT
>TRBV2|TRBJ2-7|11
ASFSARGSEQY
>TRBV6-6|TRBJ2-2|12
AGASGGNTGELF
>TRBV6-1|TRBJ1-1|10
ASSRLGSEAF
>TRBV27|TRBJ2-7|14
ASSSTTGGAVTEQY
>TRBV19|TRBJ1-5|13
ASSSQGGGNQPQH
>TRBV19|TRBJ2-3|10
ACGGAADTQY
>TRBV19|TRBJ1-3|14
ASGYNQRSSGNTIY
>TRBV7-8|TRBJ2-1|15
ASSLQTGTGGYNEQF
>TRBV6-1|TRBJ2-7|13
ASSPADGSSYEQY
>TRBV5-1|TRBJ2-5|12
ASSLVGSQETQY
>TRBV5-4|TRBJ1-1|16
ASSFTGPLSSGNTEAF
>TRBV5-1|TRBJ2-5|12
ASGDSLSKAAQY
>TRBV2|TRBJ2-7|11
ASSVTELYEQY